These T cell receptor beta chains were read from a single sample in a study of shared clonotypes between healthy human individuals. Assay used: immunoSEQ multiplex PCR; TCRdb lists only in-frame clones, some missing. Of under 130,000 clones listed, approximately 65% are singletons. What was sequenced was memory CD8+ T cells sorted from blood. Every receptor here comes from a woman aged 30 to 39 in good health. Both conserved end residues are part of each CDR3. A D gene is named only where the DNA matches it firmly. Clone size appears in some rows only: once, few, many, or a class for an expanded clone.

CDR3 protein,CDR3 DNA,J gene,clone size,D gene,V gene
CASSVGGFSGNTIYF,TGTGCCAGCAGCGTAGGGGGGTTCTCTGGAAACACCATATATTTT,TRBJ1-3,.,.,TRBV9
CASSLWTSGISQETQYF,TGTGCCAGCAGTTTATGGACTAGCGGGATATCCCAAGAGACCCAGTACTTC,TRBJ2-5,few,TRBD2,TRBV28
CASSQDRESYNEQFF,TGCGCCAGCAGCCAAGATCGGGAGTCCTACAATGAGCAGTTCTTC,TRBJ2-1,.,.,TRBV4-1
CASSVGGTDEKLFF,TGTGCCAGCAGCGTGGGGGGGACGGATGAAAAACTGTTTTTT,TRBJ1-4,many,.,TRBV9
CASSLVRGDTEAFF,TGTGCCAGCAGCTTAGTTAGGGGCGATACTGAAGCTTTCTTT,TRBJ1-1,.,.,TRBV7-8
CASSHGYGGTARGNEQYF,TGTGCCAGCAGCCACGGCTACGGAGGGACAGCCCGGGGTAACGAGCAGTACTTC,TRBJ2-7,.,.,TRBV14
CASRDITDTQYF,TGTGCCAGCAGAGACATCACAGATACGCAGTATTTT,TRBJ2-3,.,.,TRBV7-9
CASSPLAGVGYNEQFF,TGTGCCAGTAGCCCTCTAGCGGGAGTAGGTTACAATGAGCAGTTCTTC,TRBJ2-1,.,TRBD2,TRBV19
CASSVKNTEAFF,TGTGCCAGTAGTGTTAAAAACACTGAAGCTTTCTTT,TRBJ1-1,.,.,TRBV19
CASTKDLRDTGELFF,TGTGCCAGCACCAAGGACTTGCGGGACACCGGGGAGCTGTTTTTT,TRBJ2-2,.,.,TRBV2
CASSGQAGQPQHF,TGTGCCAGCAGTGGACAGGCGGGTCAGCCCCAGCATTTT,TRBJ1-5,.,.,TRBV25-1
CASSPSEGTGELFF,TGTGCCAGCAGCCCCTCTGAGGGAACCGGGGAGCTGTTTTTT,TRBJ2-2,.,.,TRBV5-4
CASSLAPGRTPYEQYF,TGTGCCAGCAGCTTGGCCCCCGGACGGACACCTTACGAGCAGTACTTC,TRBJ2-7,.,.,TRBV5-4
CASSLPNRGSNEKLFF,TGTGCCAGCAGCCTACCAAACAGGGGGAGTAATGAAAAACTGTTTTTT,TRBJ1-4,.,TRBD1,TRBV28
CSVVYNSYEQYF,TGCAGCGTTGTCTATAACTCCTACGAGCAGTACTTC,TRBJ2-7,.,.,TRBV29-1
CASSPLGGHSGELFF,TGTGCCAGCAGCCCATTGGGCGGCCACTCCGGGGAGCTGTTTTTT,TRBJ2-2,once,.,TRBV7-9
CASSGGLAETTDTQYF,TGTGCCAGCAGCGGGGGACTAGCGGAAACCACAGATACGCAGTATTTT,TRBJ2-3,few,TRBD2,TRBV13
CASSFGSTDEQYF,TGTGCCAGCAGTTTTGGCAGCACCGACGAGCAGTACTTC,TRBJ2-7,.,.,TRBV25-1
CASSRAGDGTDTQYF,TGTGCCAGCAGCCGAGCGGGAGATGGCACAGATACGCAGTATTTT,TRBJ2-3,.,TRBD2,TRBV6-4
CATSLGVGGELFF,TGTGCCACCAGCCTAGGCGTAGGCGGGGAGCTGTTTTTT,TRBJ2-2,medium-sized,.,TRBV2
CASSQTGLSQETQYF,TGCGCCAGCAGTCAAACCGGACTCTCACAAGAGACCCAGTACTTC,TRBJ2-5,many,.,TRBV23-1
CASSLGRSSYEQYF,TGTGCCAGCAGCTTAGGCAGAAGCTCCTACGAGCAGTACTTC,TRBJ2-7,.,.,TRBV13
CASSFPPPRDLYPGLGPYEQYF,TGTGCCAGCAGTTTCCCCCCGCCCAGGGACTTATATCCGGGACTAGGTCCCTACGAGCAGTACTTC,TRBJ2-7,.,TRBD2,TRBV28
CASKGRFNTEAFF,TGTGCCAGCAAAGGTCGGTTCAACACTGAAGCTTTCTTT,TRBJ1-1,once,.,TRBV6-1
CASSLGSEGANVLTF,TGCGCCAGCAGCTTGGGGTCTGAGGGGGCCAACGTCCTGACTTTC,TRBJ2-6,once,.,TRBV5-1
CASSQSRTAGQPQHF,TGCGCCAGCAGCCAGTCAAGGACAGCTGGTCAGCCCCAGCATTTT,TRBJ1-5,many,.,TRBV4-1
CASSGSTSGSPDTQYF,TGTGCCAGCAGTGGCTCAACTAGCGGGAGCCCAGATACGCAGTATTTT,TRBJ2-3,few,TRBD2,TRBV6-4
CAWNWGNTDTQYF,TGTGCCTGGAATTGGGGGAACACAGATACGCAGTATTTT,TRBJ2-3,.,.,TRBV30
CASSKEGGAMGEQYF,TGTGCCAGCAGCAAAGAGGGGGGGGCCATGGGCGAGCAGTACTTC,TRBJ2-7,.,.,TRBV21-1